Listed below are T cell receptor beta chains from one sample, sequenced in a study of T cell responses to AZD1222 COVID-19 vaccine. The protocol was immunoSEQ multiplex PCR, while the TCRdb copy is restricted to in-frame clones and leaves out a portion. The sample lists under 150,000 clones, about 90% seen once, with approximately 18% in the top ten. Specimen: peripheral blood, collected on day 0 of MenACWY control vaccination. The receptors originated from an adult in good health. The CDR3 runs from the conserved cysteine through the conserved F or W. D genes are given only for firm matches. Size tells how often a clone was seen (once, few, many) or the class of an expanded clone, and some rows leave it out.

v_call,j_call,d_call,clone_size,cdr3_nt,cdr3_aa
TRBV2,TRBJ1-1,NA,few,TGTGCCAGCGGACCACAGGGTTACTCTGAAGCTTTCTTT,CASGPQGYSEAFF
TRBV7-6,TRBJ1-4,NA,NA,TGTGCCAGCAGCGCCAAAGAGGGGGAAAAACTGTTTTTT,CASSAKEGEKLFF
TRBV6-5,TRBJ2-7,TRBD2,NA,TGTGCCAGCAGCCTGGGACTAGCGGGTGCCTACGAGCAGTACTTC,CASSLGLAGAYEQYF
TRBV5-1,TRBJ2-3,NA,NA,TGCGCCAGCAGGGAGGGCCCACAGGGCACAGATACGCAGTATTTT,CASREGPQGTDTQYF
TRBV5-4,TRBJ2-1,TRBD2,NA,TGTGCCAGCAGCCTGGAGGTAGGGCTAGCGGGAGATGAGCAGTTCTTC,CASSLEVGLAGDEQFF
TRBV6-5,TRBJ2-7,TRBD1,NA,TGTGCCAGCAGCCGGGACAGAGTTTCCTACGAGCAGTACTTC,CASSRDRVSYEQYF
TRBV5-1,TRBJ2-5,NA,NA,TGCGCCAGCAGCGAGCCACAGGTCCAAGAGACCCAGTACTTC,CASSEPQVQETQYF
TRBV27,TRBJ2-7,TRBD2,once,TGTGCCAGCAGTTTACTCGGGACTAGACCCTACGAGCAGTACTTC,CASSLLGTRPYEQYF
TRBV28,TRBJ1-4,NA,NA,TGTGCCAGCAGCACTGGACGGCTCAATGAAAAACTGTTTTTT,CASSTGRLNEKLFF
TRBV19,TRBJ2-2,NA,many,TGTGCCAGTAGTATATCGACAGCCCACACCGGGGAGCTGTTTTTT,CASSISTAHTGELFF
TRBV3-1/TRBV3-2,TRBJ2-5,TRBD2,NA,TGTGCCAGCAGCCTCCGGACTAGCGGGAGAGAGACCCAGTACTTC,CASSLRTSGRETQYF
TRBV24-1,TRBJ2-5,NA,NA,TGTGCCACCAGTGATCAGGAGGGCGGTACGGAGACCCAGTACTTC,CATSDQEGGTETQYF
TRBV14,TRBJ2-3,NA,NA,TGTGCCAGCAGCCAAGGGATTAGGGTGGGACGCGATACGCAGTATTTT,CASSQGIRVGRDTQYF
TRBV6-1,TRBJ1-4,NA,once,TGTGCCAGCAGTGAGCAGACAGGTGGCGAAAAACTGTTTTTT,CASSEQTGGEKLFF
TRBV7-9,TRBJ2-7,NA,NA,TGTGCCAGCAGCTTTGGACACGGAGGGTTCTACGAGCAGTACTTC,CASSFGHGGFYEQYF
TRBV5-4,TRBJ2-7,NA,NA,TGTGCCAGCAGCCTCGACAGTACCTACGAGCAGTACTTC,CASSLDSTYEQYF
TRBV27,TRBJ2-2,NA,NA,TGTGCCAGCGGTAGAGCTGGGTTCAGCGGGGAGCTGTTTTTT,CASGRAGFSGELFF
TRBV4-2,TRBJ2-1,TRBD1,NA,TGTGCCAGCAGCCAAGATCAGGGGACAGGGGTGGGGAATGAGCAGTTCTTC,CASSQDQGTGVGNEQFF
TRBV11-2,TRBJ1-2,NA,NA,TGTGCCAGCAGCTTAGGGGGCGTAGACTATGGCTACACCTTC,CASSLGGVDYGYTF
TRBV7-9,TRBJ1-2,NA,NA,TGTGCCAGCAGCTTAGGCGGTGACAGGCGGGGTGGCCACACCTTC,CASSLGGDRRGGHTF
TRBV9,TRBJ2-3,TRBD1,once,TGTGCCAGCAGCATCGGGACAGGGACAGATACGCAGTATTTT,CASSIGTGTDTQYF
TRBV7-3,TRBJ1-1,NA,NA,TGTGCCAGCAGCCCCCGGGGTAACACTGAAGCTTTCTTT,CASSPRGNTEAFF
TRBV6-5,TRBJ1-2,TRBD1,NA,TGTGCCAGCAGTTACACAATTGCAGGGGGCAATGGCTACACCTTC,CASSYTIAGGNGYTF
TRBV24-1,TRBJ2-5,NA,NA,TGTGCCACCAGTGATGCGGGCGGGACGATTCTAGAGACCCAGTACTTC,CATSDAGGTILETQYF
TRBV19,TRBJ2-7,TRBD1,NA,TGTGCCAGTAGTATCCCGGGACAGCCCGGTGGCGAGCAGTACTTC,CASSIPGQPGGEQYF
TRBV18,TRBJ2-7,NA,NA,TGTGCCAGCTCACCGGGCGGCGCCGCAAAGCGCGAGCAGTACTTC,CASSPGGAAKREQYF
TRBV5-1,TRBJ2-1,TRBD2,NA,TGCGCCAGCAGCTTGGTAGCGGGAGAACGCAATGAGCAGTTCTTC,CASSLVAGERNEQFF
TRBV27,TRBJ1-1,TRBD1,NA,TGTGCCAGCAGTTCGATACAGGGGCATGAAGCTTTCTTT,CASSSIQGHEAFF
TRBV7-3,TRBJ2-3,NA,NA,TGTGCCAGCAGCTTAACAGGGCTCCCAGATACGCAGTATTTT,CASSLTGLPDTQYF
TRBV6-5,TRBJ1-1,NA,NA,TGTGCCAGCAGTTTCAGTGCCGGGGGGGTCACTGAAGCTTTCTTT,CASSFSAGGVTEAFF
TRBV6-5,TRBJ1-1,NA,medium-sized,TGTGCCAGCTGGAGGCAGGGCGCAACTGAAGCTTTCTTT,CASWRQGATEAFF
TRBV27,TRBJ2-5,TRBD2,NA,TGTGCCAGCAGCCCTACTAGCGGGAGATTTGAGACCCAGTACTTC,CASSPTSGRFETQYF